This TCR beta chain appears in the sequencing data of a study of radiotherapy plus CTLA-4 blockade in lung cancer. Findings and caveats of the study: Expansion in blood of tumor-derived TCR clones was seen after radiotherapy plus ipilimumab.

This clone appeared a single time. Its antigen is unidentified. Measured with immunoSEQ multiplex PCR; TCRdb has only the in-frame clones, and not every one. Of more than 90,000 clones detected, approximately 77% appear once; the ten largest clones hold around 3%. Focal radiation with ipilimumab CTLA-4 blockade was given to patients with chemo-refractory metastatic non-small-cell lung cancer. This specimen consisted of peripheral blood, obtained from a patient treated with radiotherapy plus ipilimumab. This sequence originates from a human donor with non-small cell lung cancer that progressed on radiotherapy plus ipilimumab. Some clones in this sample may be carry-over from other donors' samples.

Here the CDR3 reads CASSYPGRAVYGYTF. In nucleotides, the CDR3 is TGTGCCAGCAGTTACCCTGGACGGGCGGTCTATGGCTACACCTTC. This chain joins TRBV6-5 and TRBJ1-2; the D is unclear. CDR3 length equals 15 residues. Trimming took 2 bases from V and 4 from J, leaving 14 bases between them. From germline, CDR1 is MNHEY and CDR2 SVGAGI.